One and the same sample provided the 16 T cell receptor beta chains below, sequenced in a study of shared clonotypes between healthy human individuals. Method: immunoSEQ multiplex PCR; TCRdb's copy keeps in-frame clones and lacks some. The sample records about 2.3 million clones, 80% to 95% being singletons. The sequenced sample was naive CD4+ T cells from PBMCs. Subset defined: CD45RA+ positively selected. The receptors shown here come from a man between 18 and 29 years old in good health. Some clones in this sample may be carry-over from other donors' samples.

Concerning this clone: Other DNA sequences in the same sample also yield this CDR3. The rearrangement joins TRBV2 to TRBJ1-4, with D maybe TRBD1 (6 bases). This CDR3 spans 13 amino acids. Trimming removed 8 bases at V and 8 bases at J, with 15 bases between. Germline CDR1 and CDR2: SNHLY and FYNNEI. For the CDR3, the DNA is TGTGCCAGCCGTCCGACAGGAGGGGAAAAACTGTTTTTT. It specifies CASRPTGGEKLFF.

Turning to this clone: The same CDR3 is also encoded by other DNA sequences in this sample. The chain combines TRBV5-1 with TRBJ2-7, with 7 nucleotides matching TRBD2. The CDR3 runs to 15 residues. With 1 base clipped from V and 0 bases from J, the junction kept 4 bases outside the gene matches. Germline values: CDR1 SGHRS, CDR2 YFSETQ. The CDR3 spells CASSLLAGGSYEQYF. Written as DNA, the CDR3 is TGCGCCAGCAGCTTGTTAGCGGGCGGCTCCTACGAGCAGTACTTC.

The rearrangement uses TRBV29-1 and TRBJ2-3; a possible D gene is TRBD1 (6 bases). The V gene's germline CDR1 is SQVTM and CDR2 ANQGSEA. The CDR3 sequence is 16 residues long. Trimming removed 6 bases at V and 0 bases at J, with 19 bases between. The DNA of the CDR3 is TGCAGCGTCGCTGGAATTCCACAGGGAAGCACAGATACGCAGTATTTT. Its protein product is CSVAGIPQGSTDTQYF.

This chain uses TRBV7-3 with TRBJ2-5; 7 nucleotides align to TRBD1. With V trimmed by 5 bases and J by 4 bases, 4 bases remained unmatched. Germline V CDR1 and CDR2: SGHTA, FQGTGA. There are 13 residues in the CDR3. The CDR3: CASSRRQGETQYF. As DNA, the CDR3 is TGTGCCAGCAGCCGTCGACAGGGAGAGACCCAGTACTTC.

As for this clone: Other DNA sequences in this sample translate to the same CDR3. The chain has TRBV5-1 and TRBJ1-4; 8 positions match TRBD1. Germline values: CDR1 SGHRS, CDR2 YFSETQ. The CDR3 length is 14 residues. V was clipped by 4 bases and J by 8 bases; unmatched bases: 7. The chain's CDR3 is CASSPGQGDEKLFF. CDR3 DNA: TGCGCCAGCAGCCCTGGACAGGGAGACGAAAAACTGTTTTTT.

This clone was recorded once. This same CDR3 is encoded by further DNA sequences in the sample. V gene TRBV4-1 combines with J gene TRBJ1-3, with D perhaps matching TRBD1 (5 bases). Germline V gives CDR1 MGHRA, CDR2 YSYEKL. The CDR3 has 14 residues. With 1 base removed from V and 2 bases from J, the gap between germline ends came to 6 bases. The CDR3: CASSQAGAGNTIYF. The CDR3 DNA follows: TGCGCCAGCAGCCAAGCGGGGGCTGGAAACACCATATATTTT.

The CDR3 DNA follows: TGTGCCAGCAGCTCACCCCCGGGACTAGCGGAAGAGCAGTACTTC. Protein product: CASSSPPGLAEEQYF. The V call is TRBV28, the J call TRBJ2-7, with 11 bases that match TRBD2. The CDR3 has 15 residues. V was clipped by 6 bases and J by 7 bases; unmatched bases: 11. Per the germline V gene, CDR1 is MDHEN and CDR2 is SYDVKM.

V is TRBV7-2 and J is TRBJ2-1, with 10 bases matching TRBD2. Germline V CDR1 and CDR2: SGHTA, FQGNSA. The CDR3 has 15 residues. Trimming at V came to 1 base and at J to 5 bases, leaving 2 bases not matched to a gene. The CDR3 region is CASSLELAGNNEQFF. The CDR3 bases are TGTGCCAGCAGCTTAGAACTAGCGGGAAACAATGAGCAGTTCTTC.

The chain employs TRBV2 and TRBJ2-3; unclear D gene. The V gene lost 3 bases and the J gene lost 5 bases, with 12 bases spanning the gap. CDR1 and CDR2 (germline): SNHLY, FYNNEI. The CDR3 spans 14 residues. As DNA, the CDR3 is TGTGCCAGCAGTGACGTCGAGTGGGGAGATACGCAGTATTTT. It codes for CASSDVEWGDTQYF.

The chain links TRBV4-1 to TRBJ2-7, with 12 positions matching TRBD2. Germline CDR1 is MGHRA and CDR2 is YSYEKL. V shed 6 bases and J 6 bases; nucleotides not matched to a gene: 12. The CDR3 is 16 amino acids. CDR3 sequence: CASSDRRLAGATEQYF. CDR3 coding DNA: TGCGCCAGCAGTGACAGGCGACTAGCGGGAGCGACCGAGCAGTACTTC.

The chain has TRBV14 and TRBJ2-2; a possible D gene is TRBD2 (6 bases). CDR3 length equals 15 residues. The V gene's germline CDR1 is SGHDN and CDR2 FVKESK. Between the trimmed V and J ends, which lost 0 bases and 4 bases, there was a span of 9 bases. CDR3 region: CASSQDWRGTGELFF. CDR3 nucleotide sequence: TGTGCCAGCAGCCAAGATTGGAGGGGCACCGGGGAGCTGTTTTTT.

The chain combines TRBV6-6 with TRBJ1-1; D is unclear. The CDR3 has 14 amino acids. V was shortened by 5 bases and J by 4 bases, with 14 bases between the two germline ends. Germline V gene lookup returns CDR1 MNHNY and CDR2 SVGAGI (reference sequence). The CDR3 DNA is TGTGCCAGCAGTCCCGTCCCTGCAGCCACTGAAGCTTTCTTT. Translating it yields CASSPVPAATEAFF.

This clone was seen just once. Other nucleotide sequences from this sample produce the same CDR3. V gene TRBV5-1 combines with J gene TRBJ2-1; a possible D gene is TRBD1 (5 bases). V was clipped by 1 base and J by 2 bases, with 7 bases between them. CDR3 length: 14 residues. The germline V gene encodes CDR1 SGHRS and CDR2 YFSETQ. The CDR3 DNA reads as TGCGCCAGCAGCTTGCAGGGTGCCTACAATGAGCAGTTCTTC. Encoded protein: CASSLQGAYNEQFF.

The rearrangement joins TRBV19 to TRBJ1-3; the D is unclear. This CDR3 contains 15 residues. Deletions cut 5 bases from V and 0 bases from J, with 11 bases between. Germline CDR1 LNHDA, CDR2 SQIVND (reference sequence). The CDR3 nucleotides read TGTGCCAGTAGTTGGGCCATCAGCTCTGGAAACACCATATATTTT. Amino acids: CASSWAISSGNTIYF.

The CDR3 coding sequence is TGTGCCAGCAGGATAGCCAGGGAATCGGTCAACGAGCAGTACTTC. It translates to CASRIARESVNEQYF. This chain joins TRBV2 and TRBJ2-7; possible D gene TRBD1, 5 bases. The CDR3 is made up of 15 amino acids. With 6 bases removed from V and 5 bases from J, the gap between germline ends came to 20 bases. Looked up from germline, CDR1 is SNHLY and CDR2 is FYNNEI.

About this clone itself: The same CDR3 can be traced to other DNA sequences in this sample. The chain is built from TRBV6-1 and TRBJ2-7, with TRBD1 identical over 9 bases. Trimming cost V 3 bases and J 1 base; bases outside gene matches: 4. CDR1 is MNHNS and CDR2 is SASEGT in the germline V gene. The CDR3 contains 15 residues. CDR3 nucleotide sequence: TGTGCCAGCAGTGAGACAGGGGGGGCGTCCTACGAGCAGTACTTC. Residues: CASSETGGASYEQYF.